This TCR beta chain was recorded in a study of vaccination and CD4 T cells after COVID-19. On the study more broadly: The interval from dose two to post-vaccine sampling had a median of around 79 days, and it ranged from 14 to 241. Overlapping peptides covering the spike proteins of SARS-CoV-2, HCoV-NL63, HCoV-OC43 and HCoV-229E were added to stimulate cells.

Treatment reported: approximately 9-day PBMC culture with coronavirus spike peptide pools or control peptides (ViraFEST assay). The ViraFEST method relied on peptide pools to expand antigen-specific T cells, followed by TCR sequencing. The Oncomine TCR Beta short-read assay sequenced DNA from cultured CD4+ T cells. TCRdb re-analysed the PCR reads in MiXCR, keeping a single row per CDR3 protein. The sample carries about 21,000 distinct CDR3 sequences, over 40% recorded once. As concerns this clonotype: Antigen specificity is unknown.

The sequence came from a human donor who had recovered from COVID-19. The specimen sequenced was CD4+ T cells from blood, cultured in vitro.

CDR3 protein: CSARAGGATGELFF. Written as DNA, the CDR3 is TGCAGTGCTAGAGCGGGGGGGGCCACCGGGGAGCTGTTTTTT. The V gene is TRBV20-1, the J gene TRBJ2-2, with 8 bases fitting TRBD2. V gave up 1 base and J gave up 4 bases; unmatched junction bases: 2. This CDR3 is built from 14 residues. Looked up from germline, CDR1 is DFQATT and CDR2 is SNEGSKA (reference sequence).